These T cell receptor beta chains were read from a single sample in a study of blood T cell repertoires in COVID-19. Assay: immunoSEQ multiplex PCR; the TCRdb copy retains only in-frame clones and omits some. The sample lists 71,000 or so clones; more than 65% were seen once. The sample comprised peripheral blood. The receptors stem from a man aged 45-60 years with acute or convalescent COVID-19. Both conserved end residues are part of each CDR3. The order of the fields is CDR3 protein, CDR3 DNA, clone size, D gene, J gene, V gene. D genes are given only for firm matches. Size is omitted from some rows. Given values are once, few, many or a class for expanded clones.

cdr3_aa: CASSETSGTSTDTQYF
cdr3_nt: TGTGCCAGCAGCGAGACTAGCGGAACGAGCACAGATACGCAGTATTTT
clone_size: .
d_call: TRBD2
j_call: TRBJ2-3
v_call: TRBV9

cdr3_aa: CASSIDRGASYYGYTF
cdr3_nt: TGTGCCAGTAGTATTGACAGGGGGGCGAGCTACTATGGCTACACCTTC
clone_size: few
d_call: TRBD1
j_call: TRBJ1-2
v_call: TRBV19

cdr3_aa: CASSTGQTSYNSPLHF
cdr3_nt: TGTGCCAGTAGTACCGGACAGACCTCCTATAATTCACCCCTCCACTTT
clone_size: .
d_call: .
j_call: TRBJ1-6
v_call: TRBV19

cdr3_aa: CASSKNRVITGELFF
cdr3_nt: TGTGCCAGCAGCAAGAACAGGGTAATCACCGGGGAGCTGTTTTTT
clone_size: many
d_call: .
j_call: TRBJ2-2
v_call: TRBV7-2

cdr3_aa: CASSLSGDGEQYF
cdr3_nt: TGTGCCAGCAGCTTGAGCGGCGACGGAGAGCAGTACTTC
clone_size: .
d_call: .
j_call: TRBJ2-7
v_call: TRBV7-7

cdr3_aa: CASSLMTGNSPLHF
cdr3_nt: TGTGCCAGCAGCTTAATGACAGGGAATTCACCCCTCCACTTT
clone_size: few
d_call: TRBD1
j_call: TRBJ1-6
v_call: TRBV7-3

cdr3_aa: CASKVRGLAGFDEQFF
cdr3_nt: TGTGCCAGTAAGGTTCGGGGGCTAGCGGGGTTCGATGAGCAGTTCTTC
clone_size: .
d_call: TRBD2
j_call: TRBJ2-1
v_call: TRBV19

cdr3_aa: CASIPAGGSPGANVLTF
cdr3_nt: TGTGCCAGTATTCCGGCAGGGGGTTCTCCTGGGGCCAACGTCCTGACTTTC
clone_size: .
d_call: TRBD1
j_call: TRBJ2-6
v_call: TRBV19

cdr3_aa: CASSSGGGRPSRGSPLHF
cdr3_nt: TGTGCCAGCAGCTCGGGCGGGGGCAGACCGAGTAGAGGTTCACCCCTCCACTTT
clone_size: .
d_call: .
j_call: TRBJ1-6
v_call: TRBV5-6

cdr3_aa: CASSSIGGPGTSVYEQYF
cdr3_nt: TGTGCCAGCAGCTCGATCGGAGGACCCGGGACTTCCGTCTACGAGCAGTACTTC
clone_size: .
d_call: .
j_call: TRBJ2-7
v_call: TRBV13

cdr3_aa: CASSKAWLDRANTEAFF
cdr3_nt: TGTGCCAGTAGTAAAGCATGGCTCGACAGGGCCAACACTGAAGCTTTCTTT
clone_size: once
d_call: TRBD1
j_call: TRBJ1-1
v_call: TRBV19

cdr3_aa: CASSPSGQRMQYF
cdr3_nt: TGTGCCAGCAGCCCTTCCGGACAAAGAATGCAGTATTTT
clone_size: .
d_call: .
j_call: TRBJ2-3
v_call: TRBV6-2/TRBV6-3

cdr3_aa: CASSPTQGSEAFF
cdr3_nt: TGTGCCAGCAGCCCAACACAGGGATCTGAAGCTTTCTTT
clone_size: .
d_call: .
j_call: TRBJ1-1
v_call: TRBV11-2

cdr3_aa: CSVVDRGYGYTF
cdr3_nt: TGCAGCGTCGTGGACAGGGGATATGGCTACACCTTC
clone_size: .
d_call: TRBD1
j_call: TRBJ1-2
v_call: TRBV29-1

cdr3_aa: CASSNRSPSFDRRGYTF
cdr3_nt: TGTGCCAGCAGCAACAGGAGCCCAAGCTTTGACAGACGAGGCTACACCTTC
clone_size: .
d_call: .
j_call: TRBJ1-2
v_call: TRBV6-4

cdr3_aa: CASSPQTGGYEQYF
cdr3_nt: TGTGCCAGCTCACCTCAGACAGGGGGCTACGAGCAGTACTTC
clone_size: .
d_call: TRBD1
j_call: TRBJ2-7
v_call: TRBV18

cdr3_aa: CASSAAQSGNEQFF
cdr3_nt: TGTGCCAGCAGCGCCGCCCAAAGCGGGAATGAGCAGTTCTTC
clone_size: .
d_call: .
j_call: TRBJ2-1
v_call: TRBV5-4

cdr3_aa: CASSSQGSGQPQHF
cdr3_nt: TGTGCCAGTAGTTCTCAGGGATCGGGTCAGCCCCAGCATTTT
clone_size: .
d_call: .
j_call: TRBJ1-5
v_call: TRBV19

cdr3_aa: CASSFAGTDYEQYF
cdr3_nt: TGTGCCAGCAGCTTCGCCGGGACAGACTACGAGCAGTACTTC
clone_size: .
d_call: TRBD1
j_call: TRBJ2-7
v_call: TRBV7-2

cdr3_aa: CASSYSPGERGYTF
cdr3_nt: TGTGCCAGCAGCTACTCCCCGGGGGAGAGGGGCTACACCTTC
clone_size: .
d_call: .
j_call: TRBJ1-2
v_call: TRBV27

cdr3_aa: CATIGSRDRVQETQYF
cdr3_nt: TGTGCCACCATCGGAAGTCGGGACAGGGTTCAAGAGACCCAGTACTTC
clone_size: .
d_call: TRBD1
j_call: TRBJ2-5
v_call: TRBV24-1

cdr3_aa: CASALSGEDEDTQYF
cdr3_nt: TGTGCCAGCGCCTTATCGGGGGAGGACGAGGATACGCAGTATTTT
clone_size: .
d_call: .
j_call: TRBJ2-3
v_call: TRBV5-5